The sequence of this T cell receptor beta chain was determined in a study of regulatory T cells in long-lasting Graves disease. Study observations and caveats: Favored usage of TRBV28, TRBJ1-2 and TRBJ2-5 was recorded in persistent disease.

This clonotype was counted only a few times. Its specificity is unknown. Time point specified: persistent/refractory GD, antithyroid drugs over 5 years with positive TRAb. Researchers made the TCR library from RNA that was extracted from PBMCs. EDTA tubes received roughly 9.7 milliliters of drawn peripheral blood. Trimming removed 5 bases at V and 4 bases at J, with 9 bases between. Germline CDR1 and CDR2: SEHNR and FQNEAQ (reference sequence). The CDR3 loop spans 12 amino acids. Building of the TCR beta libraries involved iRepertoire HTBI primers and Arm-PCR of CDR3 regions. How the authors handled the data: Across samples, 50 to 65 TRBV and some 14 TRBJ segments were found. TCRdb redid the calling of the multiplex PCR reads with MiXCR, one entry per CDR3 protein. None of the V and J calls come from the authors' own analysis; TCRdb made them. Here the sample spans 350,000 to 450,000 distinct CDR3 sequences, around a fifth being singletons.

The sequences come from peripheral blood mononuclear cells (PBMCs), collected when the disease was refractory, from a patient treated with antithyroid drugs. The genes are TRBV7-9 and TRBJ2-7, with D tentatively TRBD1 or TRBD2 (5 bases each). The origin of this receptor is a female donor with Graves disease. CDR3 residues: CASSPWGYEQYF. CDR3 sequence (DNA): TGTGCCAGCAGCCCGTGGGGGTACGAGCAGTACTTC.